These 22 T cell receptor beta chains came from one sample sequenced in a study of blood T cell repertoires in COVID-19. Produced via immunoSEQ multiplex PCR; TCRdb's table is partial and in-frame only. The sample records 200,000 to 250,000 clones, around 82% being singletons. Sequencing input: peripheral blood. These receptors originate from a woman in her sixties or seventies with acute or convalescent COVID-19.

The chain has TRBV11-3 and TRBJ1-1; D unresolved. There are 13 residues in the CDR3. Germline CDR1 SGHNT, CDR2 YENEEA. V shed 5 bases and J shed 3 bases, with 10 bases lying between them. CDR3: CASSPTRDTEAFF. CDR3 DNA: TGTGCCAGCAGCCCTACCCGGGACACTGAAGCTTTCTTT.

The CDR3 sequence: CASSQRTSGGRGEQFF. As DNA, the CDR3 is TGTGCCAGCAGCCAACGGACTAGCGGGGGACGCGGTGAGCAGTTCTTC. The V and J genes are TRBV3-1 (or the pseudogene TRBV3-2) and TRBJ2-1; TRBD2 aligns across 13 bases. CDR3 size: 16 residues. V trimming: 2 bases; J trimming: 9 bases; junction bases outside the gene matches: 7. Germline V gene data show CDR1 as LGHDT and CDR2 as YNNKEL (reference sequence).

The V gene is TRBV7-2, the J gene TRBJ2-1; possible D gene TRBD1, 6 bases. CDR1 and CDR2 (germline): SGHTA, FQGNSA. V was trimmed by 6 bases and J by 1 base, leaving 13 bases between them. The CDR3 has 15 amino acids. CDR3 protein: CASSFDRKSYNEQFF. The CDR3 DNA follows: TGTGCCAGCAGTTTCGACAGGAAGTCCTACAATGAGCAGTTCTTC.

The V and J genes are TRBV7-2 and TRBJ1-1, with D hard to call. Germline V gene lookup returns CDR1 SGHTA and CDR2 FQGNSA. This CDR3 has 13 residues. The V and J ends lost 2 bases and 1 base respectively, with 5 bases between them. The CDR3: CASSLYSNTEAFF. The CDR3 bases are TGTGCCAGCAGCTTATACTCGAACACTGAAGCTTTCTTT.

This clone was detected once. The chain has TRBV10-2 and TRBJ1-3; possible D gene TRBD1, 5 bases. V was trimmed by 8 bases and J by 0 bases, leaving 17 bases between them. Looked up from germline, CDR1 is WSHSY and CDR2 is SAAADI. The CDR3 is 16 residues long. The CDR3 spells CASFMGGTFSGNTIYF. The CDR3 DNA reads TGCGCCAGCTTTATGGGGGGAACCTTCTCTGGAAACACCATATATTTT.

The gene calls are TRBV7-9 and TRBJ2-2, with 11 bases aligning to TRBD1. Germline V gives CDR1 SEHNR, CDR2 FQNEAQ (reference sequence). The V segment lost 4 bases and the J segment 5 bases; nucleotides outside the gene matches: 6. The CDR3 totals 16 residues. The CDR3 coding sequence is TGTGCCAGCAGCTCACTTGGGACAGGGGGGACCGGGGAGCTGTTTTTT. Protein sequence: CASSSLGTGGTGELFF.

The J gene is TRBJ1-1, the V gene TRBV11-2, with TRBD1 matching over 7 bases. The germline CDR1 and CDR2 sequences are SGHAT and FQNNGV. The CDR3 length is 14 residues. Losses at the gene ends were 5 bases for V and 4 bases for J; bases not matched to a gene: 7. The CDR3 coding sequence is TGTGCCAGCAGCGAACAGGGGAGTGTCACTGAAGCTTTCTTT. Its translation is CASSEQGSVTEAFF.

The CDR3 loop is CASSLSGATTDTQYF. For the CDR3, the DNA is TGTGCCAGCAGCCTTAGCGGAGCGACCACAGATACGCAGTATTTT. The genes are TRBV7-6 and TRBJ2-3; possible D gene TRBD2, 6 bases. Trimming shortened V by 5 bases and J by 2 bases, and 14 bases separated the two germline ends. The CDR3 spans 15 residues. In germline, CDR1 is SGHVS, CDR2 FNYEAQ.

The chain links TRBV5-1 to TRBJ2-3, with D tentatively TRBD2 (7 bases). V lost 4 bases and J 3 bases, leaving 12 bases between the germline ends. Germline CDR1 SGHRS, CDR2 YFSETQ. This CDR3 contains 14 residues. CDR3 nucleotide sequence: TGCGCCAGCAGCCCCGGGGGGCTTACAGATACGCAGTATTTT. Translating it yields CASSPGGLTDTQYF.

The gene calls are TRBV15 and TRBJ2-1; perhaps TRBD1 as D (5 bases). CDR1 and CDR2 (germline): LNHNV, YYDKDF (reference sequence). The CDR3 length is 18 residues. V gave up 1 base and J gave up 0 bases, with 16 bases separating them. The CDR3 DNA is TGTGCCACCAGCAGAGTGAATCTAGGGGCGAGCTCCTACAATGAGCAGTTCTTC. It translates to CATSRVNLGASSYNEQFF.

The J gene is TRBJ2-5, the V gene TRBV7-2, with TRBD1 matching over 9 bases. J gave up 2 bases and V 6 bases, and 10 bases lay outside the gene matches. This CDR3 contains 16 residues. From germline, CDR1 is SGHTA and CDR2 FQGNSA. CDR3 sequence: CASSRTGGRGQETQYF. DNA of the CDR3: TGTGCCAGCAGTCGCACAGGGGGCAGGGGACAAGAGACCCAGTACTTC.

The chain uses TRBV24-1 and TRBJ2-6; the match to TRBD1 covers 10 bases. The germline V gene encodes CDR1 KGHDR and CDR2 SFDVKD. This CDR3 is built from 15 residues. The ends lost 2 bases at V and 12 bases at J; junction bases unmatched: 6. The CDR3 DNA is TGTGCCACCAGTGATTCCCGGGGACAGGGGATCGTCCTGACTTTC. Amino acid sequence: CATSDSRGQGIVLTF.

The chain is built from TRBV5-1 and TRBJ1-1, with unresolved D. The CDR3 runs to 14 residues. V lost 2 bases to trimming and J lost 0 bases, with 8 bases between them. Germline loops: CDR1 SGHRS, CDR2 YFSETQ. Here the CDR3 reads CASSLARLNTEAFF. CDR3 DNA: TGCGCCAGCAGCTTAGCCAGGTTGAACACTGAAGCTTTCTTT. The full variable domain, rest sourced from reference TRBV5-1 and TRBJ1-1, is KAGVTQTPRYLIKTRGQQVTLSCSPISGHRSVSWYQQTPGQGLQFLFEYFSETQRNKGNFPGRFSGRQFSNSRSEMNVSTLELGDSALYLCASSLARLNTEAFFGQGTRLTVV.

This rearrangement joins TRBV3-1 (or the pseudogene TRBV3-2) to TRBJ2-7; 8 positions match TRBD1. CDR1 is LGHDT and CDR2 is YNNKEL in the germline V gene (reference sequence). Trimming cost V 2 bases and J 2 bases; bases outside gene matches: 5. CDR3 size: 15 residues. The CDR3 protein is CASSQQGAGTYEQYF. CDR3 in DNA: TGTGCCAGCAGCCAACAGGGGGCAGGGACCTACGAGCAGTACTTC.

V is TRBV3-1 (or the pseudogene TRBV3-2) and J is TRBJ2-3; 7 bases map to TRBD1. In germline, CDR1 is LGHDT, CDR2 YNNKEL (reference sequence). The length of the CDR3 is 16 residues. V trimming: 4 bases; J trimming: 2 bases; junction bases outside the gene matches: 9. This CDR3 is CASSLKGALTTDTQYF. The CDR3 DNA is TGTGCCAGCAGCCTAAAGGGGGCCCTCACCACAGATACGCAGTATTTT.

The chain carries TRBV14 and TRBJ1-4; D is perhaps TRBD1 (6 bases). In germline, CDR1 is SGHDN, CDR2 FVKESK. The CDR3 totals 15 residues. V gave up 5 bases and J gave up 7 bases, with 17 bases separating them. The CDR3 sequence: CASSTMLEDSEKLFF. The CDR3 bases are TGTGCCAGCAGCACGATGTTGGAGGACAGTGAAAAACTGTTTTTT.

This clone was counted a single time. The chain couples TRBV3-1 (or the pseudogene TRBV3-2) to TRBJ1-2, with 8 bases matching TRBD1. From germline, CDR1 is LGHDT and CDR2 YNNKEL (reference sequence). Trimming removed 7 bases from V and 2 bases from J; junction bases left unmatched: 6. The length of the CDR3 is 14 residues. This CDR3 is CASTQGAGNYGYTF. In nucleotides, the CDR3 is TGTGCCAGCACCCAGGGGGCAGGGAACTATGGCTACACCTTC.

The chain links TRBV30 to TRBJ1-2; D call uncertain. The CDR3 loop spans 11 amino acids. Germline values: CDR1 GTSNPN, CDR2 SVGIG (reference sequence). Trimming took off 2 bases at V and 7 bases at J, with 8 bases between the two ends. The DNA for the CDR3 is TGTGCCTGGAGTCCACTATCTGGCTACACCTTC. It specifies CAWSPLSGYTF.

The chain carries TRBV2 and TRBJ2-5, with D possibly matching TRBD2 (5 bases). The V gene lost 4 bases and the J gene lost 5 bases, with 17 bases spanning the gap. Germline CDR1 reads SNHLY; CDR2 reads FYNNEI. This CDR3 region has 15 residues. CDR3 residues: CASSGAGRTLETQYF. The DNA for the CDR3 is TGTGCCAGCAGTGGGGCGGGCCGCACCCTGGAGACCCAGTACTTC.

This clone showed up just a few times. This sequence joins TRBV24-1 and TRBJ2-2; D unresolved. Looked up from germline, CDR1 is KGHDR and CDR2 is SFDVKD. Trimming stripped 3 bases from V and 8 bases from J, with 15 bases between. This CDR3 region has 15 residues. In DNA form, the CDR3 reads TGTGCCACCAGTGATCGAACGCTACCGACTGGGGAGCTGTTTTTT. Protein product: CATSDRTLPTGELFF.

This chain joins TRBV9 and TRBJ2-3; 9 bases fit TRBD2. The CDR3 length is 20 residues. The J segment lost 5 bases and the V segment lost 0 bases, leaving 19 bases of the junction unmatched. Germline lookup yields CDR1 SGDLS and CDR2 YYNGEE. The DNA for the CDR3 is TGTGCCAGCAGCGTAGCTTTTGATGCTCGCGGGGGGGCTCTCAGAGATACGCAGTATTTT. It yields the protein CASSVAFDARGGALRDTQYF.

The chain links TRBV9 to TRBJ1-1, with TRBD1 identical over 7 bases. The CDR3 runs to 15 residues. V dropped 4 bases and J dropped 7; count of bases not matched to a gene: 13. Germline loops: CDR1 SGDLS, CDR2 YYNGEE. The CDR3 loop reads CASSPSRQGTYEAFF. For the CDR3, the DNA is TGTGCCAGCAGCCCAAGTCGACAGGGCACGTATGAAGCTTTCTTT.